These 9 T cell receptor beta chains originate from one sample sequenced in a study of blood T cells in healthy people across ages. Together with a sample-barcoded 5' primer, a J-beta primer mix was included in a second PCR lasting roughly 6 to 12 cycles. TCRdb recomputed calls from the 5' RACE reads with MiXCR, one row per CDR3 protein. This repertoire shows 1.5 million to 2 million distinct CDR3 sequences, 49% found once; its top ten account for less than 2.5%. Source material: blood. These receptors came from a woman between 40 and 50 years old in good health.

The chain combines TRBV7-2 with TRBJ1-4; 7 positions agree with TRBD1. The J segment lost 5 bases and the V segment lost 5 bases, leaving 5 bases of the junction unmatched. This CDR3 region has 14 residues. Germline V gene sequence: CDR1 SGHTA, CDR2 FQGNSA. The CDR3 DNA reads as TGTGCCAGCAGCCAAGGGGGCGGGAATGAAAAACTGTTTTTT. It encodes CASSQGGGNEKLFF.

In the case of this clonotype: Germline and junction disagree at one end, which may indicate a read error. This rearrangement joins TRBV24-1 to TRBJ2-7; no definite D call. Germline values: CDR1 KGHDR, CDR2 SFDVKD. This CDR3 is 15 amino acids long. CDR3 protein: CATSDPRTPSNEQYF. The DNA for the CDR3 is TGTGCCACCAGTGACCCGCGCACTCCCTCCAACGAGCAGTACTTC.

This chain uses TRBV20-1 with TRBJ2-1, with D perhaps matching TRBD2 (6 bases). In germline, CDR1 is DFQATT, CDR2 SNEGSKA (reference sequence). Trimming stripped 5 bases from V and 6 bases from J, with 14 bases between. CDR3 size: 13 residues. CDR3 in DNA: TGCAGTGCTCCGGACTACCCTGTCAATGAGCAGTTCTTC. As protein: CSAPDYPVNEQFF.

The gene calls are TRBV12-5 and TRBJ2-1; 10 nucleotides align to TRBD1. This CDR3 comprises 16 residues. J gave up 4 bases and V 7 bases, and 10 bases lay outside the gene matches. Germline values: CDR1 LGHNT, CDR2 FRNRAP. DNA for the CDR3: TGTGCTAGTGCTAGGCAGCTGGGACAGGGGTACAATGAGCAGTTCTTC. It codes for CASARQLGQGYNEQFF.

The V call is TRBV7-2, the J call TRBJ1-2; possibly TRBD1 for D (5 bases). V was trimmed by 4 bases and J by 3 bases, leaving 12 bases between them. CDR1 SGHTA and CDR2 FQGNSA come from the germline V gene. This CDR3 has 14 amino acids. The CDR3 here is CASSSRDLYYGYTF. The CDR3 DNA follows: TGTGCCAGCAGCTCCAGGGACCTGTACTATGGCTACACCTTC.

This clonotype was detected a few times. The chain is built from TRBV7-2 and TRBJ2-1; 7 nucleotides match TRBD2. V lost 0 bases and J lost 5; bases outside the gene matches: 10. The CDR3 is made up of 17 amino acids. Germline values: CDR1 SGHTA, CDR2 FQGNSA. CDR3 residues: CASSLALLAGGNNEQFF. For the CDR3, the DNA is TGTGCCAGCAGCTTAGCTCTTTTAGCGGGTGGAAACAATGAGCAGTTCTTC.

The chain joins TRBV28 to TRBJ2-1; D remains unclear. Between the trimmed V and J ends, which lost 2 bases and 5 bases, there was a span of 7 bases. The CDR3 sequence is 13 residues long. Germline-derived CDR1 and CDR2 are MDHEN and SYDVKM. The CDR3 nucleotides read TGTGCCAGCAGTTTAATCACCAACAATGAGCAGTTCTTC. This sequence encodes CASSLITNNEQFF.

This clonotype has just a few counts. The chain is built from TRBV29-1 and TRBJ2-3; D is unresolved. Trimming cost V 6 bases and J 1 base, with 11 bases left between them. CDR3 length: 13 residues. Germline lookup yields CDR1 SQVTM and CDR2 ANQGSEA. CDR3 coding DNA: TGCAGCGTGATGGCGATCGGCACAGATACGCAGTATTTT. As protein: CSVMAIGTDTQYF.

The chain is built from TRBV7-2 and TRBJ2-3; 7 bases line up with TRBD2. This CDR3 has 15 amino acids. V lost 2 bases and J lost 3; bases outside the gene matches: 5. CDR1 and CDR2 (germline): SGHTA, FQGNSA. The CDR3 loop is CASSLTGGKTDTQYF. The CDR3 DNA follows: TGTGCCAGCAGCTTAACCGGGGGGAAGACAGATACGCAGTATTTT.